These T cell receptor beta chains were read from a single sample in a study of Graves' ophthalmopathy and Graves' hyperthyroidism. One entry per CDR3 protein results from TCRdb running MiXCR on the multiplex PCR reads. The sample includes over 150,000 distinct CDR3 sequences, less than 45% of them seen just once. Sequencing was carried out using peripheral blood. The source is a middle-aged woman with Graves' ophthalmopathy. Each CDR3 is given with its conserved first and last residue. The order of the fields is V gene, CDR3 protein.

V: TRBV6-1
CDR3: CASSERALPGTGRGEQYF

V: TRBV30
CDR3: CAWSVLESEQYF

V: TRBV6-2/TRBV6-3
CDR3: CASSSPGQGSNQPQHF

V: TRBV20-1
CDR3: CSASWLEETQYF

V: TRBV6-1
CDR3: CASSERWGTSGFYEQYF

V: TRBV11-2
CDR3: CASKRMDSGVSETQYF

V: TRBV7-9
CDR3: CASSLDMRKAFF

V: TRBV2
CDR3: CASLVRDYEQYF

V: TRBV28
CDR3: CASSFRSHGGYTF

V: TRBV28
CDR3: CASSFSGTSGRVAYEQYF

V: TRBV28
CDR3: CASTTGLNSPLHF

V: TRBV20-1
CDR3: CSARPTDKGSGPLHF

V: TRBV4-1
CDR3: CASSQDSFYSGSRIREQYF

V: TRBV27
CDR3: CASSLMSKGAGGQETQYF

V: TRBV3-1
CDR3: CASSQDSGRGALHF

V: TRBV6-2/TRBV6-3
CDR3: CASSYHRLAPTSEQYF

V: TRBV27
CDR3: CASSFDSTGRSQPQHF

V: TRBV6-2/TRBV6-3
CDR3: CASQQGENTEAFF

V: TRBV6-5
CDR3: CASSYESGSNQPQHF

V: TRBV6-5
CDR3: CASSWGGRETQYF

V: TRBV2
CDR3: CASKAGVYETQYF

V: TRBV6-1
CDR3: CATYRTNGRSTEAFF

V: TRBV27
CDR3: CATARTRVYNEQFF

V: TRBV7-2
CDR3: CASSHRFQETQYF

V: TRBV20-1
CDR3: CSARGLLNTEAFF

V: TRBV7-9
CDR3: CASSHPMREQYF